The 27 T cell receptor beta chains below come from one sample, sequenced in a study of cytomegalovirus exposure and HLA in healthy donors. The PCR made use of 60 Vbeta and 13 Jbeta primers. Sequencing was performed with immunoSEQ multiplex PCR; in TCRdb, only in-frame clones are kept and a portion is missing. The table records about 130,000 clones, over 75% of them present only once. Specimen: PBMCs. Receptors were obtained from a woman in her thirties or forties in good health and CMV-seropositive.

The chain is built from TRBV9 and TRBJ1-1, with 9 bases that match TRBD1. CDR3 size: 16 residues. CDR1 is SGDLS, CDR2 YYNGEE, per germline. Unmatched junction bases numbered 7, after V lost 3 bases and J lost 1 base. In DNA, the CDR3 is TGTGCCAGCAGCGGGGGTCCGACAGGGGGGAACACTGAAGCTTTCTTT. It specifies CASSGGPTGGNTEAFF.

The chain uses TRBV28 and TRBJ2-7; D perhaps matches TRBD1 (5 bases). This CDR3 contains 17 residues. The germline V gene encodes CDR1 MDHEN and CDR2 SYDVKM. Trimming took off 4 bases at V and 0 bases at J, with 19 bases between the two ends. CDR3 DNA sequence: TGTGCCAGCAGTTACCCCCCGGGTGGAAGGGGCTCCTACGAGCAGTACTTC. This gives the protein CASSYPPGGRGSYEQYF.

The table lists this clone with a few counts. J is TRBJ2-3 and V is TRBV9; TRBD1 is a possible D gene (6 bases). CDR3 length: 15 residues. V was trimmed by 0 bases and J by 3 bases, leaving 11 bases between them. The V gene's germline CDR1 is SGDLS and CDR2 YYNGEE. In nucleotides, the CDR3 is TGTGCCAGCAGCGTAGAGGGGGACGGGACAGATACGCAGTATTTT. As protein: CASSVEGDGTDTQYF.

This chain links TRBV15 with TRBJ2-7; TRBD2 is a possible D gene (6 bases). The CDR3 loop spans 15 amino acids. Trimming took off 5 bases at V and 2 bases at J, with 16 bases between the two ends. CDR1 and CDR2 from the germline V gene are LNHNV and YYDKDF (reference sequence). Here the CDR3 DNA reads TGTGCCACCAGCTCGAGCGGGCCCGCCCCCTACGAGCAGTACTTC. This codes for CATSSSGPAPYEQYF.

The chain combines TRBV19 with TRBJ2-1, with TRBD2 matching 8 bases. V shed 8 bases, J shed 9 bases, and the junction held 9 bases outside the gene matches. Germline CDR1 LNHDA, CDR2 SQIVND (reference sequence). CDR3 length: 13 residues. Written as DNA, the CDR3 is TGTGCCAGTCGCTCGGGGGGGCTACGTGAGCAGTTCTTC. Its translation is CASRSGGLREQFF. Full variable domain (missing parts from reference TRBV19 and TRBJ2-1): DGGITQSPKYLFRKEGQNVTLSCEQNLNHDAMYWYRQDPGQGLRLIYYSQIVNDFQKGDIAEGYSVSREKKESFPLTVTSAQKNPTAFYLCASRSGGLREQFFGPGTRLTVL.

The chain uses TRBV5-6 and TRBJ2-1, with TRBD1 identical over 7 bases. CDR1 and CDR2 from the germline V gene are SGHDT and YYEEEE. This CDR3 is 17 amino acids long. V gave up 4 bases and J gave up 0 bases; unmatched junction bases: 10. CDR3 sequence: CASSLGQAPSSYNEQFF. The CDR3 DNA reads TGTGCCAGCAGCCTTGGACAGGCCCCTAGCTCCTACAATGAGCAGTTCTTC.

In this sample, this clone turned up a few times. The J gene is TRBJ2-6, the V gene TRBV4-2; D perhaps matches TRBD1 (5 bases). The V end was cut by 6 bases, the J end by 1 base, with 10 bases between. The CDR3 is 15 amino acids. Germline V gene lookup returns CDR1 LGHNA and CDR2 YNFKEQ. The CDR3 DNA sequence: TGTGCCAGCAGACTACAGGTATCTGGGGCCAACGTCCTGACTTTC. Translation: CASRLQVSGANVLTF.

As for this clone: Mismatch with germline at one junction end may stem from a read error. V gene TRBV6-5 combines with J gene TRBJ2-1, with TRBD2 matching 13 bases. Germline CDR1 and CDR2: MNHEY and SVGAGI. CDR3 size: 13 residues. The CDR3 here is CASSGGGLAGWVF. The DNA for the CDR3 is TGTGCCAGCAGTGGGGGGGGACTAGCGGGATGGGTCTTC.

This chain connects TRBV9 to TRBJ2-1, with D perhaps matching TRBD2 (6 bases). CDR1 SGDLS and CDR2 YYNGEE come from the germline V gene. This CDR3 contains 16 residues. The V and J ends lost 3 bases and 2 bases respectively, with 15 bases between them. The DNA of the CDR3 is TGTGCCAGCAGCGCGGGAGCGGACCTCACCTACAATGAGCAGTTCTTC. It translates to CASSAGADLTYNEQFF.

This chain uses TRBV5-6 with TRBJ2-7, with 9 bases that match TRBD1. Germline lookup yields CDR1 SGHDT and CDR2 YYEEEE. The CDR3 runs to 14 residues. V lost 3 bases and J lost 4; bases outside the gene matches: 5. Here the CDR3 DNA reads TGTGCCAGCAGCTCGGGACAGGGTCAATACGAGCAGTACTTC. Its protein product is CASSSGQGQYEQYF.

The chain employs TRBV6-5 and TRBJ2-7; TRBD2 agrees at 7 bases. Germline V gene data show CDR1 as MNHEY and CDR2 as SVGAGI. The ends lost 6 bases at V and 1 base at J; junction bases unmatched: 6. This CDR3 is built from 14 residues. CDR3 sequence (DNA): TGTGCCAGCAGCCAAGGCGGGAGTTCCTACGAGCAGTACTTC. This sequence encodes CASSQGGSSYEQYF.

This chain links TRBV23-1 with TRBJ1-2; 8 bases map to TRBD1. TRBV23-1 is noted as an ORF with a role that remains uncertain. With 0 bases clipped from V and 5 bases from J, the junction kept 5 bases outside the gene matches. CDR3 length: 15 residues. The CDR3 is CASSQSQGAGYGYTF. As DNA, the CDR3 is TGCGCCAGCAGTCAATCGCAGGGGGCAGGGTATGGCTACACCTTC.

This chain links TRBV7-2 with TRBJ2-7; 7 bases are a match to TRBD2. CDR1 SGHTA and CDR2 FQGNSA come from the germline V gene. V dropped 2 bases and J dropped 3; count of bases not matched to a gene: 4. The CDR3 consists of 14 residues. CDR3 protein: CASSLRLADYEQYF. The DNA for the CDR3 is TGTGCCAGCAGCTTAAGACTAGCAGACTACGAGCAGTACTTC.

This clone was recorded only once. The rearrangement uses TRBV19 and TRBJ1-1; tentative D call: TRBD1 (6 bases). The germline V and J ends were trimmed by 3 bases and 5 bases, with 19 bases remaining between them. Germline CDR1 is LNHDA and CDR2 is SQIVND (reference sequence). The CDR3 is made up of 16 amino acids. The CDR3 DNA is TGTGCCAGTAGTATCCGAGGCGGGGGGGCTTGGACTGAAGCTTTCTTT. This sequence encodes CASSIRGGGAWTEAFF.

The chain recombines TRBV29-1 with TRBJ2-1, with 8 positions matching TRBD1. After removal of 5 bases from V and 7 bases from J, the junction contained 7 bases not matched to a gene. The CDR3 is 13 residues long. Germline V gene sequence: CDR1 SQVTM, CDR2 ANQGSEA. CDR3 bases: TGCAGCGTTAGAGGACAGGGCTTGAATGAGCAGTTCTTC. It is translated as CSVRGQGLNEQFF.

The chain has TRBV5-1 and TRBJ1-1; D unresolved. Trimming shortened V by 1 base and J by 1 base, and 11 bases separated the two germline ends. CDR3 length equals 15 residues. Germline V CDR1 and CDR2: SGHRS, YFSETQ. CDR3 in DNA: TGCGCCAGCAGCTTGTATCCGGGTTCGAACACTGAAGCTTTCTTT. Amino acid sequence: CASSLYPGSNTEAFF. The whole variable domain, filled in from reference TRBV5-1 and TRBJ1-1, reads KAGVTQTPRYLIKTRGQQVTLSCSPISGHRSVSWYQQTPGQGLQFLFEYFSETQRNKGNFPGRFSGRQFSNSRSEMNVSTLELGDSALYLCASSLYPGSNTEAFFGQGTRLTVV.

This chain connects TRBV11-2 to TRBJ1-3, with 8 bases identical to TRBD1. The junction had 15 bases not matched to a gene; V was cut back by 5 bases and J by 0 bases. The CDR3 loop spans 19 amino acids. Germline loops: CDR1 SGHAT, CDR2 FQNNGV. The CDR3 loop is CASSPGQGAFPSSGNTIYF. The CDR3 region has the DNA TGTGCCAGCAGCCCCGGTCAGGGGGCCTTCCCTAGCTCTGGAAACACCATATATTTT.

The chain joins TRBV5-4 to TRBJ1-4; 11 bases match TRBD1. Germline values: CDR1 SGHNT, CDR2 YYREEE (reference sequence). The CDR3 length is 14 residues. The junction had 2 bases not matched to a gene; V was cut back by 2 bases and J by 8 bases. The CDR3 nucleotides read TGTGCCAGCAGCTTTGGGACAGGGGGGGAAAAACTGTTTTTT. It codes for CASSFGTGGEKLFF. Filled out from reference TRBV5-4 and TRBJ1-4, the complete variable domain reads ETGVTQSPTHLIKTRGQQVTLRCSSQSGHNTVSWYQQALGQGPQFIFQYYREEENGRGNFPPRFSGLQFPNYSSELNVNALELDDSALYLCASSFGTGGEKLFFGSGTQLSVL.

CDR3 DNA sequence: TGTGCCAGCAGCCCGGACAGGGGCAATCAGCCCCAGCATTTT. Translating gives CASSPDRGNQPQHF. The chain couples TRBV7-6 to TRBJ1-5, with 8 bases lining up with TRBD1. The V gene's germline CDR1 is SGHVS and CDR2 FNYEAQ. The CDR3 loop spans 14 amino acids. Trimming at V came to 5 bases and at J to 2 bases, leaving 2 bases not matched to a gene.

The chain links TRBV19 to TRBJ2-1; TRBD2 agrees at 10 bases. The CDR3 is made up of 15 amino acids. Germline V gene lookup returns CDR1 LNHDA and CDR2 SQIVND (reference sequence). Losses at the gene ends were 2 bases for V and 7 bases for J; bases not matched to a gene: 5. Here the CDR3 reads CASSILSGRGNEQFF. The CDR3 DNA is TGTGCCAGTAGTATACTGAGCGGGAGGGGTAATGAGCAGTTCTTC.

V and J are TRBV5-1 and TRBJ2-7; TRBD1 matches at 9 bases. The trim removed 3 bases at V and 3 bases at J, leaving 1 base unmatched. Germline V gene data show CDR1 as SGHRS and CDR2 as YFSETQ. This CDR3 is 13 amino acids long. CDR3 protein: CASSSTGGYEQYF. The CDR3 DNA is TGCGCCAGCAGCTCGACAGGGGGCTACGAGCAGTACTTC.

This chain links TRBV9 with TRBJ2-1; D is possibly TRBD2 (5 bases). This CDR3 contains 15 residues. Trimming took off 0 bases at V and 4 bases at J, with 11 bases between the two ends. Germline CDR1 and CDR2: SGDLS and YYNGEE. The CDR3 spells CASSVVGEGYNEQFF. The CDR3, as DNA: TGTGCCAGCAGCGTAGTGGGAGAGGGATACAATGAGCAGTTCTTC.

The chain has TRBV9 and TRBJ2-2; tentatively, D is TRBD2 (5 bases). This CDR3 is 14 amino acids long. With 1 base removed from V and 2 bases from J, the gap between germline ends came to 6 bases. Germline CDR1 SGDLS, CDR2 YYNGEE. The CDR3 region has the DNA TGTGCCAGCAGCGTAACTAGTAACACCGGGGAGCTGTTTTTT. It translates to CASSVTSNTGELFF.

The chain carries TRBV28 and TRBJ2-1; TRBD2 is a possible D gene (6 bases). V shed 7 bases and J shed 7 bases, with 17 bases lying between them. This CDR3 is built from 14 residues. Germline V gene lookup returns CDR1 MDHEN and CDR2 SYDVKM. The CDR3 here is CASTASAGLNEQFF. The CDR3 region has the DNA TGTGCCAGCACAGCCTCAGCGGGCCTTAATGAGCAGTTCTTC.

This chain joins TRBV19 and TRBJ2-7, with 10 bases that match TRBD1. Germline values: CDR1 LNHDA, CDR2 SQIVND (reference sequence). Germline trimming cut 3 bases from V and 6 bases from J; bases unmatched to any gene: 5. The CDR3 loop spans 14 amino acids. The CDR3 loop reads CASSIRGQGVEQYF. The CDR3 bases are TGTGCCAGTAGTATTCGCGGACAGGGGGTCGAGCAGTACTTC.

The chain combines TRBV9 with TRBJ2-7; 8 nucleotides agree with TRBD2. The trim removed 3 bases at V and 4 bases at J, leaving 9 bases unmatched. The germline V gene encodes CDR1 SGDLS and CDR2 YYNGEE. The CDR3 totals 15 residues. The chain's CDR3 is CASSGGNSGKYEQYF. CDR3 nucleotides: TGTGCCAGCAGCGGAGGGAATAGCGGGAAATACGAGCAGTACTTC.

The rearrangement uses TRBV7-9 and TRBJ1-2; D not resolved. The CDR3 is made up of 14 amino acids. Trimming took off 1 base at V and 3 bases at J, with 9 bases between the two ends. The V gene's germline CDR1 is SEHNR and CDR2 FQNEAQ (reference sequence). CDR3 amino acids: CASSLVESYYGYTF. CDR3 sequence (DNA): TGTGCCAGCAGCTTAGTGGAGTCCTACTATGGCTACACCTTC. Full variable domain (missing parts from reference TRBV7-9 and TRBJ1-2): DTGVSQNPRHKITKRGQNVTFRCDPISEHNRLYWYRQTLGQGPEFLTYFQNEAQLEKSRLLSDRFSAERPKGSFSTLEIQRTEQGDSAMYLCASSLVESYYGYTFGSGTRLTVV.